Listed here are 18 T cell receptor beta chains from one sample, sequenced in a study of blood T cell repertoires in COVID-19. Libraries were prepared by immunoSEQ multiplex PCR; TCRdb keeps only in-frame clonotypes and omits some of them. The top ten clones hold 4.2% of a sample with about 150,000 clones, around three quarters of them seen once. The material sequenced was peripheral blood. Every receptor here comes from a man aged 60 to 75 with acute or convalescent COVID-19.

The V call is TRBV12-5, the J call TRBJ2-1, with 15 bases matching TRBD2. CDR1 LGHNT and CDR2 FRNRAP come from the germline V gene. The CDR3 is 18 amino acids. Trimming cost V 2 bases and J 9 bases; bases outside gene matches: 11. CDR3 DNA: TGTGCTAGTGGTTTGAGGCCTGGACTAGCGGGAGGGCCAGGTGAGCAGTTCTTC. Its protein product is CASGLRPGLAGGPGEQFF.

The rearrangement links TRBV4-1 to TRBJ2-7, with a tentative D call TRBD1 (5 bases). The V gene's germline CDR1 is MGHRA and CDR2 YSYEKL. CDR3 length: 15 amino acids. The ends were cut back, 0 bases at V and 2 bases at J, with 11 bases in the middle. CDR3 residues: CASSQEWAGTYEQYF. CDR3 nucleotides: TGCGCCAGCAGCCAAGAGTGGGCAGGGACCTACGAGCAGTACTTC.

The chain uses TRBV12-5 and TRBJ1-6; D is unclear. The germline CDR1 and CDR2 sequences are LGHNT and FRNRAP. The CDR3 length is 15 residues. The V end was cut by 0 bases, the J end by 6 bases, with 9 bases between. The CDR3 DNA reads TGTGCTAGTGGTTTGGTACTGAGCCCTAATTCACCCCTCCACTTT. Translating it yields CASGLVLSPNSPLHF.

The CDR3 DNA is TGTGCCAGCAGTGAAGCGTCTGGACTATCCCAGACCCAGTACTTC. This sequence encodes CASSEASGLSQTQYF. The chain couples TRBV2 to TRBJ2-5, with a possible D match to TRBD2 (6 bases). Per the germline V gene, CDR1 is SNHLY and CDR2 is FYNNEI. The CDR3 contains 15 residues. The germline V and J ends were trimmed by 0 bases and 6 bases, with 14 bases remaining between them.

This clone showed up just once. The chain is built from TRBV7-9 and TRBJ1-2; D gene ambiguous. The CDR3 length is 12 residues. Germline lookup yields CDR1 SEHNR and CDR2 FQNEAQ (reference sequence). The V gene lost 6 bases and the J gene lost 8 bases, with 13 bases spanning the gap. The CDR3 loop is CASSWAGGGYTF. In DNA, the CDR3 is TGTGCCAGCAGTTGGGCCGGAGGGGGCTACACCTTC.

This chain joins TRBV5-5 and TRBJ2-5, with 7 bases fitting TRBD2. The CDR3 is made up of 15 amino acids. After removal of 1 base from V and 5 bases from J, the junction contained 8 bases not matched to a gene. Per germline, CDR1 SGHKS and CDR2 YYEKEE (reference sequence). This CDR3 is CASSLSGGNRETQYF. In DNA form, the CDR3 reads TGTGCCAGCAGCTTGTCGGGGGGAAATAGGGAGACCCAGTACTTC.

This clone was found a few times. Here the CDR3 reads CASQGQGSYEQYF. The CDR3 bases are TGTGCCAGCCAGGGACAGGGTTCATACGAGCAGTACTTC. The rearrangement joins TRBV7-7 to TRBJ2-7; 9 bases are shared with TRBD1. J lost 4 bases, V lost 8 bases, and 6 bases had no gene match. The germline V gene has CDR1 SSHAT and CDR2 FNYEAQ (reference sequence). There are 13 residues in the CDR3.

The rearrangement uses TRBV6-4 and TRBJ2-5, with 10 bases identical to TRBD1. CDR1 is MRHNA, CDR2 SNTAGT, per germline. This CDR3 is built from 18 residues. Trimming took 1 base from V and 1 from J; bases not matched to a gene: 9. The CDR3: CASSDFFRDRGPQETQYF. CDR3 nucleotide sequence: TGTGCCAGCAGTGACTTCTTCCGAGACAGGGGGCCCCAAGAGACCCAGTACTTC.

V is TRBV9 and J is TRBJ2-2, with no clear D. This CDR3 spans 15 amino acids. V gave up 4 bases and J gave up 2 bases, with 12 bases separating them. Germline lookup yields CDR1 SGDLS and CDR2 YYNGEE. In nucleotides, the CDR3 is TGTGCCAGCAGCCTTCCGACTCCTAACACCGGGGAGCTGTTTTTT. Its translation: CASSLPTPNTGELFF.

The gene calls are TRBV6-5 and TRBJ1-2; perhaps TRBD1 as D (6 bases). In germline, CDR1 is MNHEY, CDR2 SVGAGI. CDR3 length: 15 residues. V dropped 2 bases and J dropped 0 bases, with 10 bases sitting between them. The CDR3 spells CASSYAQGSNYGYTF. DNA of the CDR3: TGTGCCAGCAGTTACGCCCAGGGGTCTAACTATGGCTACACCTTC.

This clone was found once. V usage is TRBV7-9 and J usage is TRBJ1-3, with D unclear. CDR1 and CDR2 from the germline V gene are SEHNR and FQNEAQ (reference sequence). This CDR3 is built from 13 residues. Trimming took off 1 base at V and 8 bases at J, with 9 bases between the two ends. CDR3 loop: CASSLDGGDTIYF. CDR3 DNA: TGTGCCAGCAGCTTAGATGGAGGAGACACCATATATTTT. The variable domain in full, with the rest retrieved from reference TRBV7-9 and TRBJ1-3, is DTGVSQNPRHKITKRGQNVTFRCDPISEHNRLYWYRQTLGQGPEFLTYFQNEAQLEKSRLLSDRFSAERPKGSFSTLEIQRTEQGDSAMYLCASSLDGGDTIYFGEGSWLTVV.

The chain combines TRBV5-5 with TRBJ2-1; 9 bases fit TRBD2. CDR3 length: 15 residues. Germline assignment: CDR1 SGHKS and CDR2 YYEKEE (reference sequence). V was clipped by 7 bases and J by 5 bases; unmatched bases: 10. CDR3 sequence: CASSAGTSRNNEQFF. The CDR3 DNA is TGTGCCAGCTCTGCCGGGACTAGCCGAAACAATGAGCAGTTCTTC.

This clone was detected a few times. This rearrangement joins TRBV7-6 to TRBJ2-1; 8 nucleotides align to TRBD1. The V segment lost 4 bases and the J segment 4 bases; nucleotides outside the gene matches: 9. The CDR3 has 16 residues. Looked up from germline, CDR1 is SGHVS and CDR2 is FNYEAQ. The CDR3 region is CASSSRGQGEYNEQFF. In DNA, the CDR3 is TGTGCCAGCAGCTCTCGAGGACAGGGAGAGTACAATGAGCAGTTCTTC.

This clone occurred a few times. V is TRBV19 and J is TRBJ2-7; 9 bases are a match to TRBD1. V trimming: 6 bases; J trimming: 2 bases; junction bases outside the gene matches: 5. The length of the CDR3 is 14 residues. Germline CDR1 LNHDA, CDR2 SQIVND (reference sequence). DNA of the CDR3: TGTGCCAGTAGAGCCCGGACAGGGGCCTACGAGCAGTACTTC. It is translated as CASRARTGAYEQYF.

In DNA form, the CDR3 reads TGCGCCAGCAGCCCCAGGACTAGCAGTCGCCGCTCCTACGAGCAGTACTTC. This gives the protein CASSPRTSSRRSYEQYF. The V gene is TRBV5-1, the J gene TRBJ2-7; 8 positions agree with TRBD2. After removal of 4 bases from V and 0 bases from J, the junction contained 12 bases not matched to a gene. Germline V CDR1 and CDR2: SGHRS, YFSETQ. The length of the CDR3 is 17 residues.

The chain is built from TRBV7-2 and TRBJ1-3; D is perhaps TRBD1 (5 bases). Deletions cut 3 bases from V and 2 bases from J, with 14 bases between. The CDR3 runs 16 residues. The germline gives CDR1 SGHTA, CDR2 FQGNSA. In DNA form, the CDR3 reads TGTGCCAGCAGCTTGGCGGGGCCTACAGCTGGAAACACCATATATTTT. Translating gives CASSLAGPTAGNTIYF.

The rearrangement uses TRBV4-2 and TRBJ2-3, with TRBD2 matching 13 bases. This CDR3 spans 16 amino acids. Germline CDR1 reads LGHNA; CDR2 reads YNFKEQ. Unmatched junction bases numbered 3, after V lost 4 bases and J lost 2 bases. CDR3 sequence: CASSPGLAGITDTQYF. The CDR3 DNA reads as TGTGCCAGCAGCCCGGGACTAGCGGGGATCACAGATACGCAGTATTTT.

The chain carries TRBV5-4 and TRBJ1-3; TRBD1 matches at 9 bases. This CDR3 spans 13 amino acids. J lost 8 bases, V lost 4 bases, and 4 bases had no gene match. Germline V gene lookup returns CDR1 SGHNT and CDR2 YYREEE (reference sequence). CDR3 sequence reads: CASSPGQGYTIYF. The CDR3 DNA reads as TGTGCCAGCAGCCCGGGACAGGGATACACCATATATTTT.